What follows is one T cell receptor beta chain and its context. This clone's antigen is unknown. No much larger clonotype is one base removed from it; base qualities were not supplied. The sample originates from a study of T cell changes during pregnancy in multiple sclerosis (dated by TCRdb to about 2019). Notes on the research overall: The study looked at changes in the T cell repertoire across pregnancy in women with multiple sclerosis.

The library was built by means of the immunoSEQ multiplex PCR assay. The immuneACCESS repertoire file appears here via TCRdb, limited to in-frame rearrangements. These files lack a portion of the clones; in checked studies, under half of the deficit traces to unresolved V genes, and the cause of the others is not known. The sample data list around 80,000 clones, and 90% to 95% of these were observed just once. Together, the top ten hold more than 1% of the sample. V loses 5 bases, J loses 5 bases, and the germline ends lie 21 bases apart. Counted from cysteine to phenylalanine, this CDR3 has 16 amino acids. Only the CDR3 part of the read is kept: 48 bases, read in frame from the first base. CDR1 and CDR2 (LGHNA, YNFKEQ) derive from the germline V gene.

In this chain, TRBV4-2 is recombined with TRBJ1-2; TRBD1 is possibly the D segment (6 matching bases). The sequence was collected from a female donor with multiple sclerosis, enrolled in a pregnancy study. The sequenced sample was peripheral blood, obtained in the second trimester of pregnancy. The CDR3 region reads CASSGGQQGLGYGYTF. The bases are TGTGCCAGCAGCGGTGGCCAACAGGGTTTAGGATATGGCTACACCTTC.